This T cell receptor (beta chain) was identified in a study of post-analysis software for immune sequencing data. In the study overall: Both relapsing-remitting and secondary progressive multiple sclerosis featured among the disease courses, as did progressive-relapsing multiple sclerosis. General study findings and limits: Among multiple sclerosis patients, normalized Chao1 diversity was significantly below that of controls. Strong co-clustering by F measure was evident for samples that had been prepared in the same batch.

On this clonotype: Antigen unknown.

Sequencing libraries made from TCR beta cDNA carried unique molecular identifiers. Out of about 0.9 to 11 million T cells, about 510,000 cDNA molecules were generated. TCRdb used MiXCR to reprocess the PCR reads, holding one entry per CDR3 protein. Here the sample spans approximately 360,000 distinct CDR3 sequences, around 33% being singletons. The origin of this receptor is a girl under 18 with multiple sclerosis. Sequencing was done on a sample of blood.

CDR3 in DNA: TGCGCCAGCAGCTTGGAAGTAGCGGGGGTAGAGACCCAGTTCTTC. Its protein product is CASSLEVAGVETQFF. The chain recombines TRBV5-1 with TRBJ2-1, with TRBD2 matching 9 bases. The V and J ends lost 0 bases and 13 bases, in that order; junction bases with no gene match: 11. The CDR3 has 15 residues. Germline V gene data show CDR1 as SGHRS and CDR2 as YFSETQ. Combining the CDR3 with reference TRBV5-1 and TRBJ2-1 gives the whole variable domain KAGVTQTPRYLIKTRGQQVTLSCSPISGHRSVSWYQQTPGQGLQFLFEYFSETQRNKGNFPGRFSGRQFSNSRSEMNVSTLELGDSALYLCASSLEVAGVETQFFGPGTRLTVL.